This entry lists 17 T cell receptor beta chains sequenced from one sample in a study of T cells in Graves' hyperthyroidism and ophthalmopathy. There were TCR beta CDR3 regions amplified from RNA transcripts. Researchers ran a first-round RT-PCR on the TCR CDR3 using the HTBI primer set. One entry per CDR3 protein results from TCRdb running MiXCR on the multiplex PCR reads. The repertoire has 350,000 to 450,000 distinct CDR3 sequences, roughly 13% of them found once; the top ten carry over 25%. Sequencing was done on a sample of blood. These receptors originate from a man in his fifties or sixties with Graves' ophthalmopathy.

This clonotype was seen ten or more times. The rearrangement links TRBV30 to TRBJ2-5; 12 nucleotides line up with TRBD2. The CDR3 sequence is 15 residues long. CDR1 is GTSNPN, CDR2 SVGIG, per germline (reference sequence). With 0 bases clipped from V and 4 bases from J, the junction kept 3 bases outside the gene matches. The CDR3 region is CAWSVTSGRTETQYF. The CDR3 DNA reads as TGTGCCTGGAGTGTGACTAGCGGGAGAACAGAGACCCAGTACTTC.

The rearrangement uses TRBV11-3 and TRBJ2-3; 10 bases are shared with TRBD2. V gave up 4 bases and J gave up 8 bases; unmatched junction bases: 6. The CDR3 extends over 14 amino acids. The germline V gene encodes CDR1 SGHNT and CDR2 YENEEA. The CDR3 loop is CASSYSGRTGTQYF. The CDR3 coding sequence is TGTGCCAGCAGCTATAGCGGGAGGACCGGTACGCAGTATTTT.

This clonotype was detected many times. The rearrangement joins TRBV7-9 to TRBJ1-2; D is possibly TRBD1 (6 bases). The ends were cut back, 7 bases at V and 6 bases at J, with 15 bases in the middle. The CDR3 runs to 13 residues. The V gene's germline CDR1 is SEHNR and CDR2 FQNEAQ (reference sequence). The CDR3 sequence is CASNYGGRDGYTF. CDR3 DNA sequence: TGTGCCAGCAATTATGGGGGGCGCGATGGCTACACCTTC.

This clonotype was counted between two and nine times. The chain carries TRBV6-2 or TRBV6-3 and TRBJ2-7; 11 bases match TRBD2. The CDR3 is made up of 14 amino acids. V lost 4 bases, J lost 3 bases, and 2 bases stayed unmatched. From germline, CDR1 is MNHEY and CDR2 SVGEGT. The CDR3 DNA is TGTGCCAGCAGTTCGCTAGCGGGAGGCTACGAGCAGTACTTC. Its translation is CASSSLAGGYEQYF.

This clonotype was seen repeatedly, ten times or more. The V gene is TRBV5-6, the J gene TRBJ2-7, with D possibly called TRBD1 or TRBD2 (6 bases each). CDR1 and CDR2 from the germline V gene are SGHDT and YYEEEE. CDR3 length: 19 amino acids. V was trimmed by 4 bases and J by 2 bases, leaving 28 bases between them. The CDR3 DNA sequence: TGTGCCAGCAGCCGTACGGCGGGACATAACGTCCTCCGGCCCTACGAGCAGTACTTC. As protein: CASSRTAGHNVLRPYEQYF.

The gene calls are TRBV4-2 and TRBJ1-5; tentatively, D is TRBD1 (6 bases). V dropped 1 base and J dropped 6 bases, with 16 bases sitting between them. The CDR3 covers 16 residues. CDR1 and CDR2 from the germline V gene are LGHNA and YNFKEQ. CDR3 sequence: CASSQVGSGVGQPQHF. The CDR3 DNA follows: TGTGCCAGCAGCCAAGTAGGGTCAGGGGTCGGTCAGCCCCAGCATTTT.

CDR3 coding DNA: TGTGCCAGCAGTTTTGGAGGGGAACTAGGTCAGTACTTC. The encoded protein is CASSFGGELGQYF. This chain joins TRBV28 and TRBJ2-5; tentative D call: TRBD2 (6 bases). This CDR3 is built from 13 residues. From germline, CDR1 is MDHEN and CDR2 SYDVKM. V lost 3 bases and J 11 bases, leaving 16 bases between the germline ends.

In its sample, this clonotype was seen many times. A junction boundary mismatches the germline segment, possibly from a read error. The chain has TRBV5-1 and TRBJ2-2, with D maybe TRBD1 (6 bases). Germline CDR1 is SGHRS and CDR2 is YFSETQ. The CDR3 contains 12 residues. The CDR3 nucleotides are TGCGCCAGCCGCTTACAGGGCGGGGAGCTGTTTTTT. This gives the protein CASRLQGGELFF.

The rearrangement uses TRBV2 and TRBJ2-1, with 10 bases that match TRBD2. V dropped 6 bases and J dropped 7; count of bases not matched to a gene: 9. The germline V gene encodes CDR1 SNHLY and CDR2 FYNNEI. CDR3 length equals 15 residues. The CDR3 sequence: CASSGLAAGSNEQFF. The CDR3 region has the DNA TGTGCCAGCAGCGGACTAGCGGCAGGGTCGAATGAGCAGTTCTTC.

Ten or more counts support this clonotype. The chain employs TRBV6-5 and TRBJ1-2, with TRBD1 matching 8 bases. The CDR3 is 15 amino acids. The germline CDR1 and CDR2 sequences are MNHEY and SVGAGI. V lost 0 bases and J lost 8; bases outside the gene matches: 8. CDR3 protein: CASSYSTQGANGYTF. The CDR3 DNA reads as TGTGCCAGCAGTTACTCGACGCAGGGGGCAAACGGCTACACCTTC.

This clonotype has a count of ten or more. Written as DNA, the CDR3 is TGTGCCAGCAGCTTCGATAGCGAGGGCACGCAGTATTTT. Translating it yields CASSFDSEGTQYF. V usage is TRBV7-2 and J usage is TRBJ2-3, with D perhaps matching TRBD2 (5 bases). Per germline, CDR1 SGHTA and CDR2 FQGNSA. This CDR3 has 13 amino acids. V lost 3 bases, J lost 9 bases, and 13 bases lay in between.

Only a few counts were recorded for this clonotype. The chain is built from TRBV29-1 and TRBJ1-1; D perhaps matches TRBD1 (5 bases). V was cut by 3 bases and J by 0 bases, with 11 bases left in between. CDR1 SQVTM and CDR2 ANQGSEA come from the germline V gene. This CDR3 is 14 amino acids long. The CDR3 sequence: CSVERDQVNTEAFF. The CDR3 coding sequence is TGCAGCGTTGAGAGGGACCAAGTGAACACTGAAGCTTTCTTT.

This clonotype was seen ten or more times. V and J are TRBV30 and TRBJ1-5; 7 nucleotides agree with TRBD1. Losses at the gene ends were 0 bases for V and 2 bases for J; bases not matched to a gene: 1. CDR3 size: 14 residues. Germline V gene sequence: CDR1 GTSNPN, CDR2 SVGIG (reference sequence). The CDR3 sequence: CAWSVTGGNQPQHF. DNA of the CDR3: TGTGCCTGGAGTGTAACAGGGGGCAATCAGCCCCAGCATTTT.

This clonotype was seen ten or more times. The chain combines TRBV30 with TRBJ2-7; 7 positions match TRBD2. V was clipped by 2 bases and J by 5 bases; unmatched bases: 9. CDR1 GTSNPN and CDR2 SVGIG come from the germline V gene (reference sequence). The CDR3 spans 14 residues. CDR3 sequence: CAWSSGGTTHEQYF. The CDR3 DNA reads as TGTGCCTGGAGTTCCGGGGGGACTACTCACGAGCAGTACTTC. The full variable domain, its missing parts supplied by reference TRBV30 and TRBJ2-7, is SQTIHQWPATLVQPVGSPLSLECTVEGTSNPNLYWYRQAAGRGLQLLFYSVGIGQISSEVPQNLSASRPQDRQFILSSKKLLLSDSGFYLCAWSSGGTTHEQYFGPGTRLTVT.

The chain carries TRBV24-1 and TRBJ1-2; D is uncertain. The V end was cut by 4 bases, the J end by 8 bases, with 10 bases between. Germline CDR1 is KGHDR and CDR2 is SFDVKD. This CDR3 spans 12 amino acids. The CDR3 coding sequence is TGTGCCACCAGTGAGAGTGGACGGGGCTACACCTTC. Translating gives CATSESGRGYTF.

This clonotype was detected ten times or more. The chain carries TRBV5-1 and TRBJ2-3; tentatively, D is TRBD1 or TRBD2 (5 bases each). The length of the CDR3 is 16 residues. V dropped 4 bases and J dropped 1 base, with 16 bases sitting between them. Germline V gene sequence: CDR1 SGHRS, CDR2 YFSETQ. The CDR3 reads CASSHFGGDGTDTQYF. CDR3 DNA sequence: TGCGCCAGCAGCCACTTTGGGGGAGATGGCACAGATACGCAGTATTTT.

This clonotype was detected many times. The chain joins TRBV5-1 to TRBJ2-5; 16 bases match TRBD2. The V and J ends lost 1 base and 5 bases, in that order; junction bases with no gene match: 8. The CDR3 contains 18 residues. The germline V gene encodes CDR1 SGHRS and CDR2 YFSETQ. The CDR3 DNA is TGCGCCAGCAGCTTGCCAATGGGACTAGCGGGAGGGCCCGAGACCCAGTACTTC. It specifies CASSLPMGLAGGPETQYF.